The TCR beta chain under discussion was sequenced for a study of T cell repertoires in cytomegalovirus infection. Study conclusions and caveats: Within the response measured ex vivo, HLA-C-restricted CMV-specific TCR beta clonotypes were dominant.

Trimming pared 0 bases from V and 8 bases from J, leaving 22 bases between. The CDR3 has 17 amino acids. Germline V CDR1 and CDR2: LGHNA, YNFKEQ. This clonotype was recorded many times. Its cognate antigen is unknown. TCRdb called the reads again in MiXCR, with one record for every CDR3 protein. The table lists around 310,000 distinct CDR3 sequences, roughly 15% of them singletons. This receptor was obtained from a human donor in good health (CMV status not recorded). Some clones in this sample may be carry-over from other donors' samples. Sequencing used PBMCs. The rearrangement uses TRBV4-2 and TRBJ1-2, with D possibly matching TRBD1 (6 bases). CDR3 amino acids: CASSQDLVQGPTGGYTF. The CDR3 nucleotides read TGTGCCAGCAGCCAAGATCTTGTGCAGGGGCCTACCGGGGGCTACACCTTC.